The 6 T cell receptor beta chains below come from one sample, sequenced in a study of a mutant IDH1 vaccine in newly diagnosed glioma. These receptors' antigens are unknown. The method was immunoSEQ multiplex PCR; TCRdb's version includes in-frame clones alone and lacks a portion of them. The repertoire holds 110,000 or so clones, with around 90% as singletons. The sample's time point: week 11, during vaccination. The vaccine gave 300 ug of a 20-mer mutant IDH1 peptide subcutaneously per dose. Specimen: PBMCs, collected from a glioma patient whose treatment included an IDH1 peptide vaccine. The receptors originated from a woman between 45 and 65 years old with glioma.

The chain links TRBV30 to TRBJ2-7; D possibly corresponds to TRBD1 (6 bases). The CDR3 sequence is 13 residues long. Germline CDR1 is GTSNPN and CDR2 is SVGIG (reference sequence). Trimming removed 4 bases at V and 3 bases at J, with 13 bases between. CDR3 loop: CAWKDSNLYEQYF. The CDR3 nucleotides are TGTGCCTGGAAGGACAGTAATCTCTACGAGCAGTACTTC.

The chain carries TRBV5-8 and TRBJ1-5; no firm D call. CDR1 and CDR2 from the germline V gene are SGHTS and YDEGEE. Trimming took 6 bases from V and 6 from J, leaving 19 bases between them. The CDR3 is 15 amino acids. Written as DNA, the CDR3 is TGTGCCAGCACTCCGGGATCGGGTACTGGTCAGCCCCAGCATTTT. This gives the protein CASTPGSGTGQPQHF.

This chain joins TRBV7-2 and TRBJ2-1; possible D gene TRBD2, 5 bases. The CDR3 has 17 residues. Germline CDR1 and CDR2: SGHTA and FQGNSA. V was pared by 4 bases and J by 0 bases, with 16 bases between. The CDR3 spells CASSSSAVISSYNEQFF. In DNA form, the CDR3 reads TGTGCCAGCAGCTCTTCAGCGGTCATAAGCTCCTACAATGAGCAGTTCTTC.

The J gene is TRBJ1-5, the V gene TRBV27; tentative D call: TRBD1 (6 bases). The CDR3 is 14 amino acids. Germline V lookup: CDR1 MNHEY, CDR2 SMNVEV (reference sequence). V was shortened by 3 bases and J by 3 bases, with 9 bases between the two germline ends. The CDR3 DNA reads as TGTGCCAGCAGTTTTACAGGGAACAATCAGCCCCAGCATTTT. This codes for CASSFTGNNQPQHF.

The chain has TRBV28 and TRBJ1-1, with a weak D call TRBD1 (5 bases). Per the germline V gene, CDR1 is MDHEN and CDR2 is SYDVKM. The CDR3 covers 14 residues. The V and J ends lost 3 bases and 5 bases respectively, with 13 bases between them. The CDR3 spells CASSLFSGGTEAFF. CDR3 DNA sequence: TGTGCCAGCAGTTTGTTCAGTGGGGGGACTGAAGCTTTCTTT.

This sequence joins TRBV10-3 and TRBJ2-7; 8 nucleotides match TRBD2. In germline, CDR1 is ENHRY, CDR2 SYGVKD. This CDR3 has 16 residues. The J segment lost 7 bases and the V segment lost 2 bases, leaving 13 bases of the junction unmatched. The CDR3 sequence is CAISEATQRGPREQYF. The CDR3 nucleotides read TGTGCCATCAGTGAGGCAACCCAGCGGGGGCCTCGGGAGCAGTACTTC.